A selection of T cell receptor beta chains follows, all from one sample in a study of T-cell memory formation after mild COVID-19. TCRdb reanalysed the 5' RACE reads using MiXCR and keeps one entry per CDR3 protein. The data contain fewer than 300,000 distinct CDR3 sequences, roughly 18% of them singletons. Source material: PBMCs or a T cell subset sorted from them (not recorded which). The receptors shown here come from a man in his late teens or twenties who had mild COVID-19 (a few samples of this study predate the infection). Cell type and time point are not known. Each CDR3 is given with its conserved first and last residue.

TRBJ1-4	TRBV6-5	CASLGEDEKLFF
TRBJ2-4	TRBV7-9	CASSLVTTGNIQYF
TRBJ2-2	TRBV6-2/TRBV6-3	CASSYGIGNTGELFF
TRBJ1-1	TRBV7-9	CASTLWGSNTEAFF
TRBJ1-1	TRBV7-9	CASSPPSQLNTEAFF
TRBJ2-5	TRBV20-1	CSARANRGKTQYF
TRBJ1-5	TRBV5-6	CASSYRGMQPQHF
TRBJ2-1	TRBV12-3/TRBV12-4	CASSHTVSSYNEQFF
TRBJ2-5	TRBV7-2	CASSTHRGRGETQYF
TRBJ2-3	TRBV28	CASSTLGGEPATQYF
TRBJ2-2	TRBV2	CASIPQGGTGELFF
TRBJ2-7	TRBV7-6	CASSLRTSGALYEQYF
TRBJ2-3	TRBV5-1	CASSLAVGVVDTQYF
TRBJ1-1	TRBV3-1	CASSQGARTFF
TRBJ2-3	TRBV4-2	CASSQDASGGIRDTQYF
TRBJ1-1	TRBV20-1	CSARQGGNTEAFF
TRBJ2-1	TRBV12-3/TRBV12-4	CASSLKYNEQFF
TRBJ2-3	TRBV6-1	CASRGSGASTDTQYF
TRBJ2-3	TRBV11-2	CASSLGGAGMDTQYF
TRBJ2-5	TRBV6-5	CASSPAGEQETQYF
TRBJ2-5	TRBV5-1	CASTTTGHYQETQYF
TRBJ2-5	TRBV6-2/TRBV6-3	CASSYVRGDVKETQYF
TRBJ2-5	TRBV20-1	CSARRGDSQETQYF
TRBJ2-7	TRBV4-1	CASSQETDRGYEQYF
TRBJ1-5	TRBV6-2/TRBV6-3	CASGNRDVGQPQHF
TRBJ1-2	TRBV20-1	CSAFEKGDRDKGYTF
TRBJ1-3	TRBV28	CASSLWAASGNTIYF
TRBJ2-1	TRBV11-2	CASSPPGGDEQFF
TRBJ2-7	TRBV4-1	CASSQADRTPYEQYF
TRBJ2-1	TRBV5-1	CASSPGWVSEQFF
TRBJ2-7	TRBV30	CASQGGDYEQYF
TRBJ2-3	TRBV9	CASSVDGRTSGTWDTQYF
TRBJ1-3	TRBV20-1	CSAGGSDTIYF
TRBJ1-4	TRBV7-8	CASSLTGNSEKLFF
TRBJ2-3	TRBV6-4	CASSDSYGTTDTQYF
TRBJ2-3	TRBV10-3	CATGRGTSGGRDTQYF
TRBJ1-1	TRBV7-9	CASSFGQGALSEAFF
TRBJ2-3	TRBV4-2	CASSQGTSAPDTQYF
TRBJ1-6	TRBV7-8	CASSLDRTLHF
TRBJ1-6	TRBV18	CASSPRQGDSPLHF
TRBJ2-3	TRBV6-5	CASSYFFGTTDTQYF
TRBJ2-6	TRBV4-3	CASSRMDSGANVLTF
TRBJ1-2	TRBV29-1	CSVERPRNYGYTF
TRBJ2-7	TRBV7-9	CASSPDRDRVSYEQYF